Following are 27 T cell receptor beta chains from one sample sequenced in a study of cytomegalovirus exposure and HLA in healthy donors. Using immunoSEQ multiplex PCR, the repertoire was profiled, and TCRdb retains in-frame clones only, with some absent. This table holds about 180,000 clones, 85% found once. Specimen: PBMCs. The origin of the receptors is a man younger than 30 in good health and CMV-seropositive.

This rearrangement joins TRBV9 to TRBJ1-2, with D tentatively TRBD1 (6 bases). Germline loops: CDR1 SGDLS, CDR2 YYNGEE. V was pared by 0 bases and J by 0 bases, with 9 bases between. The CDR3 length is 15 residues. CDR3: CASSVAGAANYGYTF. CDR3 nucleotide sequence: TGTGCCAGCAGCGTAGCAGGGGCAGCTAACTATGGCTACACCTTC.

V usage is TRBV30 and J usage is TRBJ2-5, with TRBD1 matching over 9 bases. V lost 2 bases to trimming and J lost 4 bases; unmatched junction nucleotides: 2. CDR1 and CDR2 from the germline V gene are GTSNPN and SVGIG (reference sequence). The length of the CDR3 is 13 residues. The CDR3 sequence is CAWSWTGAETQYF. Here the CDR3 DNA reads TGTGCCTGGAGTTGGACAGGGGCAGAGACCCAGTACTTC.

The V and J genes are TRBV30 and TRBJ2-3; 10 positions agree with TRBD1. Trimming at V came to 2 bases and at J to 5 bases, leaving 4 bases not matched to a gene. This CDR3 region has 14 residues. CDR1 and CDR2 (germline): GTSNPN, SVGIG (reference sequence). CDR3 region: CAWSRGQGLDTQYF. The CDR3 region has the DNA TGTGCCTGGAGTAGGGGACAGGGGTTAGATACGCAGTATTTT.

The V and J genes are TRBV28 and TRBJ1-5, with D tentatively TRBD1 (5 bases). The germline CDR1 and CDR2 sequences are MDHEN and SYDVKM. The CDR3 is 14 residues long. The V and J ends lost 2 bases and 8 bases respectively, with 13 bases between them. The CDR3 loop reads CASSLGRDLKPQHF. The DNA of the CDR3 is TGTGCCAGCAGTTTAGGGCGGGACTTGAAGCCCCAGCATTTT.

The chain uses TRBV27 and TRBJ2-7; D not certain. V was shortened by 0 bases and J by 12 bases, with 12 bases between the two germline ends. The CDR3 spans 12 residues. Germline lookup yields CDR1 MNHEY and CDR2 SMNVEV (reference sequence). CDR3 coding DNA: TGTGCCAGCAGTTTATCGGCGGTCGTGTGGTACTTC. It translates to CASSLSAVVWYF.

This chain links TRBV27 with TRBJ2-1, with a tentative D call TRBD1 (7 bases). Germline V CDR1 and CDR2: MNHEY, SMNVEV (reference sequence). V shed 4 bases and J shed 2 bases, with 12 bases lying between them. The CDR3 contains 15 residues. CDR3 sequence (DNA): TGTGCCAGCAGTTGGGGGGACAGTGCCTACAATGAGCAGTTCTTC. It is translated as CASSWGDSAYNEQFF.

In regard to this clone: Other DNA sequences in this specimen translate into the identical CDR3. The genes are TRBV9 and TRBJ1-1; D unresolved. Trimming stripped 4 bases from V and 0 bases from J, with 13 bases between. This CDR3 has 15 residues. Germline CDR1 reads SGDLS; CDR2 reads YYNGEE. The CDR3 DNA sequence: TGTGCCAGCAGCCGGGGAGGAGTGATGAACACTGAAGCTTTCTTT. It translates to CASSRGGVMNTEAFF.

The chain recombines TRBV30 with TRBJ2-3; the D is unclear. The CDR3 contains 15 residues. V was cut by 0 bases and J by 0 bases, with 10 bases left in between. Germline lookup yields CDR1 GTSNPN and CDR2 SVGIG (reference sequence). The CDR3 protein is CAWSVASHSTDTQYF. CDR3 nucleotides: TGTGCCTGGAGTGTGGCCTCTCATAGCACAGATACGCAGTATTTT.

The chain joins TRBV7-6 to TRBJ2-3, with D unclear. V was pared by 1 base and J by 2 bases, with 7 bases between. The CDR3 length is 14 residues. Germline V gives CDR1 SGHVS, CDR2 FNYEAQ. CDR3 bases: TGTGCCAGCAGCTTAGTGGCCTTCACAGATACGCAGTATTTT. This encodes CASSLVAFTDTQYF. Variable domain in full (rest from reference TRBV7-6 and TRBJ2-3): GAGVSQSPRYKVTKRGQDVALRCDPISGHVSLYWYRQALGQGPEFLTYFNYEAQQDKSGLPNDRFSAERPEGSISTLTIQRTEQRDSAMYRCASSLVAFTDTQYFGPGTRLTVL.

The chain has TRBV7-9 and TRBJ1-4, with 9 bases fitting TRBD1. V shed 5 bases, J shed 6 bases, and the junction held 4 bases outside the gene matches. The length of the CDR3 is 14 residues. Germline values: CDR1 SEHNR, CDR2 FQNEAQ (reference sequence). CDR3 sequence reads: CASSPGQGDEKLFF. The CDR3 bases are TGTGCCAGCAGCCCGGGACAGGGAGATGAAAAACTGTTTTTT. The full variable domain, in which reference TRBV7-9 and TRBJ1-4 provide the parts outside the CDR3, is DTGVSQNPRHKITKRGQNVTFRCDPISEHNRLYWYRQTLGQGPEFLTYFQNEAQLEKSRLLSDRFSAERPKGSFSTLEIQRTEQGDSAMYLCASSPGQGDEKLFFGSGTQLSVL.

The gene calls are TRBV28 and TRBJ1-2; D unresolved. Germline V lookup: CDR1 MDHEN, CDR2 SYDVKM. Trimming took 3 bases from V and 4 from J, leaving 9 bases between them. The CDR3 spans 13 residues. The CDR3 nucleotides are TGTGCCAGCAGTTTCCAGGAAACCTATGGCTACACCTTC. Translated: CASSFQETYGYTF.

J is TRBJ1-2 and V is TRBV28, with D perhaps TRBD1 (6 bases). The V gene lost 6 bases and the J gene lost 1 base, with 18 bases spanning the gap. CDR1 and CDR2 from the germline V gene are MDHEN and SYDVKM. CDR3 size: 16 residues. The CDR3 DNA reads as TGTGCCAGCAGAGGAGATACAGGGCTATTTAACTATGGCTACACCTTC. Its protein is CASRGDTGLFNYGYTF.

This clone was observed a handful of times. The rearrangement joins TRBV9 to TRBJ2-7; no reliable D call. The V end was cut by 0 bases, the J end by 2 bases, with 9 bases between. There are 14 residues in the CDR3. CDR1 and CDR2 from the germline V gene are SGDLS and YYNGEE. The chain's CDR3 is CASSVEAVPYEQYF. CDR3 nucleotide sequence: TGTGCCAGCAGCGTAGAGGCGGTACCCTACGAGCAGTACTTC.

This clone has ten or more counts. CDR3 sequence reads: CASSLGLSSYEQYF. In nucleotides, the CDR3 is TGTGCCAGCAGCTTGGGCCTTAGCTCCTACGAGCAGTACTTC. V and J are TRBV11-2 and TRBJ2-7; the D is unclear. CDR3 size: 14 residues. The germline CDR1 and CDR2 sequences are SGHAT and FQNNGV. The ends were cut back, 3 bases at V and 0 bases at J, with 9 bases in the middle. Full variable domain (missing parts from reference TRBV11-2 and TRBJ2-7): EAGVAQSPRYKIIEKRQSVAFWCNPISGHATLYWYQQILGQGPKLLIQFQNNGVVDDSQLPKDRFSAERLKGVDSTLKIQPAKLEDSAVYLCASSLGLSSYEQYFGPGTRLTVT.

CDR3 nucleotide sequence: TGTGCCAGCAGGATAGTAGATACGCAGTATTTT. Protein sequence: CASRIVDTQYF. The J gene is TRBJ2-3, the V gene TRBV6-1; no clear D gene. Germline V gene data show CDR1 as MNHNS and CDR2 as SASEGT. The CDR3 consists of 11 residues. V was cut by 6 bases and J by 5 bases, with 6 bases left in between.

The chain uses TRBV28 and TRBJ2-6; the D is unclear. This CDR3 comprises 13 residues. Trimming took off 5 bases at V and 0 bases at J, with 2 bases between the two ends. Germline CDR1 is MDHEN and CDR2 is SYDVKM. CDR3 in DNA: TGTGCCAGCAGTCTCTCTGGGGCCAACGTCCTGACTTTC. As protein: CASSLSGANVLTF.

V and J are TRBV28 and TRBJ1-2, with 9 positions matching TRBD1. The germline V gene has CDR1 MDHEN and CDR2 SYDVKM. There are 14 residues in the CDR3. J gave up 8 bases and V 5 bases, and 9 bases lay outside the gene matches. DNA of the CDR3: TGTGCCAGCAGTCCCGGGACAGGGACGGGGGGCTACACCTTC. It is translated as CASSPGTGTGGYTF.

The chain combines TRBV7-9 with TRBJ2-3, with a weak D call TRBD1 (5 bases). V lost 4 bases to trimming and J lost 1 base, with 18 bases between them. CDR1 and CDR2 (germline): SEHNR, FQNEAQ (reference sequence). The CDR3 sequence is 17 residues long. The CDR3 DNA follows: TGTGCCAGCAGCTCTCCGGACACCGACACGCGCACAGATACGCAGTATTTT. It translates to CASSSPDTDTRTDTQYF.

The chain uses TRBV30 and TRBJ1-4; a possible D gene is TRBD1 (5 bases). V was clipped by 1 base and J by 7 bases, with 10 bases between them. The V gene's germline CDR1 is GTSNPN and CDR2 SVGIG (reference sequence). The CDR3 length is 13 residues. CDR3 region: CAWSEGVGEKLFF. CDR3 coding DNA: TGTGCCTGGAGTGAAGGGGTCGGTGAAAAACTGTTTTTT.

V and J are TRBV6-1 and TRBJ2-7; possible D gene TRBD2, 7 bases. The germline gives CDR1 MNHNS, CDR2 SASEGT. The V and J ends lost 7 bases and 2 bases respectively, with 15 bases between them. The CDR3 contains 14 residues. CDR3 DNA: TGTGCCAGCACTCCCCCGGGGGGCGCCTACGAGCAGTACTTC. Translation gives CASTPPGGAYEQYF.

This clone occurred once. The CDR3 DNA reads as TGCGCCTCCGGGGGGACCGGGGAGCTGTTTTTT. Residues: CASGGTGELFF. This chain joins TRBV4-1 and TRBJ2-2; TRBD2 matches 7 bases. CDR1 is MGHRA, CDR2 YSYEKL, per germline. The CDR3 has 11 amino acids. With V trimmed by 11 bases and J by 5 bases, 2 bases remained unmatched.

J is TRBJ1-2 and V is TRBV5-8, with 9 bases lining up with TRBD1. After removal of 3 bases from V and 2 bases from J, the junction contained 8 bases not matched to a gene. CDR1 SGHTS and CDR2 YDEGEE come from the germline V gene. The CDR3 sequence is 16 residues long. This CDR3 reads CASSWEGTGRNYGYTF. As DNA, the CDR3 is TGTGCCAGCAGCTGGGAAGGGACAGGGCGAAACTATGGCTACACCTTC.

The chain joins TRBV5-1 to TRBJ2-3; D gene ambiguous. The CDR3 length is 15 residues. Germline assignment: CDR1 SGHRS and CDR2 YFSETQ. V gave up 0 bases and J gave up 0 bases, with 8 bases separating them. The CDR3 reads CASSLGATSTDTQYF. The CDR3 bases are TGCGCCAGCAGCTTGGGAGCGACTAGCACAGATACGCAGTATTTT. The whole variable domain, filled in from reference TRBV5-1 and TRBJ2-3, reads KAGVTQTPRYLIKTRGQQVTLSCSPISGHRSVSWYQQTPGQGLQFLFEYFSETQRNKGNFPGRFSGRQFSNSRSEMNVSTLELGDSALYLCASSLGATSTDTQYFGPGTRLTVL.

The rearrangement links TRBV28 to TRBJ2-1; D not resolved. Germline assignment: CDR1 MDHEN and CDR2 SYDVKM. V shed 6 bases and J shed 0 bases, with 12 bases lying between them. The length of the CDR3 is 15 residues. In DNA form, the CDR3 reads TGTGCCAGCAGGAGCTATCCGAGCTCCTACAATGAGCAGTTCTTC. Its protein is CASRSYPSSYNEQFF.

V gene TRBV5-4 combines with J gene TRBJ2-1; unclear D gene. Germline CDR1 is SGHNT and CDR2 is YYREEE (reference sequence). V lost 1 base to trimming and J lost 7 bases, with 12 bases between them. CDR3 size: 14 residues. In DNA form, the CDR3 reads TGTGCCAGCAGCTTGATACGGGTTTCAAATGAGCAGTTCTTC. Translation: CASSLIRVSNEQFF.

In DNA form, the CDR3 reads TGCGCCAGCAGCAGGGGGAAGGTACAAGATCATGGCTACACCTTC. Its translation: CASSRGKVQDHGYTF. The chain carries TRBV5-1 and TRBJ1-2, with a possible D match to TRBD1 (6 bases). Trimming stripped 4 bases from V and 6 bases from J, with 19 bases between. Germline-derived CDR1 and CDR2 are SGHRS and YFSETQ. CDR3 length: 15 amino acids.

This clone was counted a few times. CDR3 sequence reads: CASGLSAGETQYF. In nucleotides, the CDR3 is TGTGCCAGCGGCCTCTCGGCAGGAGAGACCCAGTACTTC. The V and J genes are TRBV28 and TRBJ2-5; D uncertain. This CDR3 region has 13 residues. Trimming cost V 8 bases and J 4 bases, with 14 bases left between them. Germline V gene lookup returns CDR1 MDHEN and CDR2 SYDVKM.